The 16 T cell receptor beta chains below all came from one sample that was sequenced in a study of T cell repertoires in cytomegalovirus infection. TCRdb passed the reads through MiXCR, listing each CDR3 protein once. The sample lists some 180,000 distinct CDR3 sequences, about 18% seen once, with around 27% in the top ten. Sequencing was carried out using CD8+ T cells from PBMCs. These receptors were taken from a human donor in good health (CMV status not recorded). Some clones in this sample may be carry-over from other donors' samples.

There are a few counts of this clonotype. The V gene is TRBV10-3, the J gene TRBJ1-2; D call uncertain. From germline, CDR1 is ENHRY and CDR2 SYGVKD. V was shortened by 0 bases and J by 4 bases, with 15 bases between the two germline ends. This CDR3 has 16 amino acids. CDR3 sequence (DNA): TGTGCCATCAGTGAGTCGACTCCCTCGACAAGCTATGGCTACACCTTC. Its protein is CAISESTPSTSYGYTF.

The chain has TRBV28 and TRBJ2-1, with 7 bases lining up with TRBD1. V trimming: 6 bases; J trimming: 2 bases; junction bases outside the gene matches: 13. Germline assignment: CDR1 MDHEN and CDR2 SYDVKM. This CDR3 contains 17 residues. This CDR3 reads CASSGYRGDRAYNEQFF. CDR3 nucleotides: TGTGCCAGCAGCGGATACAGGGGCGATCGCGCCTACAATGAGCAGTTCTTC.

This clonotype has at least ten counts. The gene calls are TRBV7-9 and TRBJ1-2; D might be TRBD1 (5 bases). CDR3 length equals 14 residues. The ends were cut back, 5 bases at V and 1 base at J, with 11 bases in the middle. Germline V gene data show CDR1 as SEHNR and CDR2 as FQNEAQ (reference sequence). In DNA form, the CDR3 reads TGTGCCAGCAGCCACGAGGGGTTTAACTATGGCTACACCTTC. It translates to CASSHEGFNYGYTF.

This clonotype was counted a few times. The chain links TRBV20-1 to TRBJ2-7; D is possibly TRBD2 (6 bases). The CDR3 covers 14 residues. Trimming removed 5 bases from V and 2 bases from J, with 16 bases in between. Germline V CDR1 and CDR2: DFQATT, SNEGSKA (reference sequence). For the CDR3, the DNA is TGCAGTGCTGCTAGCGAGGTACCCACCTACGAGCAGTACTTC. Protein sequence: CSAASEVPTYEQYF.

This clonotype appeared a few times. The V gene is TRBV20-1, the J gene TRBJ2-1, with 8 bases that match TRBD1. The germline gives CDR1 DFQATT, CDR2 SNEGSKA (reference sequence). CDR3 length: 15 amino acids. Trimming at V came to 5 bases and at J to 0 bases, leaving 6 bases not matched to a gene. As DNA, the CDR3 is TGCAGTGCTTTGGGACAGGCAGGCTCCTACAATGAGCAGTTCTTC. It is translated as CSALGQAGSYNEQFF.

Many counts were recorded for this clonotype. CDR3 region: CASSLSDRARGYTF. In DNA, the CDR3 is TGTGCCAGCAGCTTATCGGACAGGGCAAGGGGCTACACCTTC. This sequence joins TRBV7-2 and TRBJ1-2; 8 bases map to TRBD1. This CDR3 spans 14 amino acids. The J segment lost 8 bases and the V segment lost 2 bases, leaving 7 bases of the junction unmatched. Germline V gene lookup returns CDR1 SGHTA and CDR2 FQGNSA.

Comment on this clonotype: At one boundary the junction diverges from the germline segment, which might be a read error. CDR3 sequence reads: CASSQDDGGVTEASF. In DNA form, the CDR3 reads TGCGCCAGCAGCCAAGACGACGGTGGGGTCACTGAAGCTTCCTTT. This chain connects TRBV4-3 to TRBJ1-1, with D uncertain. The CDR3 length is 15 residues. CDR1 is LGHNA, CDR2 YSLEER, per germline.

CDR3 coding DNA: TGCAGTGCTAGAGATAACCAGGGAGGACTTAATTCACCCCTCCACTTT. Its protein is CSARDNQGGLNSPLHF. The rearrangement joins TRBV20-1 to TRBJ1-6, with D maybe TRBD1 (5 bases). Germline CDR1 and CDR2: DFQATT and SNEGSKA (reference sequence). The CDR3 is 16 residues long. V dropped 0 bases and J dropped 6 bases, with 15 bases sitting between them.

The genes are TRBV20-1 and TRBJ2-2; D may be TRBD1 or TRBD2 (5 bases each). V was pared by 0 bases and J by 4 bases, with 15 bases between. The CDR3 runs 16 residues. Germline V CDR1 and CDR2: DFQATT, SNEGSKA (reference sequence). CDR3 region: CSARDRGDVGTGELFF. CDR3 bases: TGCAGTGCTAGAGATCGAGGGGACGTGGGCACCGGGGAGCTGTTTTTT.

This clonotype was seen more than once but under ten times. The chain is built from TRBV12-3 or TRBV12-4 and TRBJ2-5; possibly TRBD2 for D (6 bases). V shed 5 bases and J shed 4 bases, with 17 bases lying between them. The CDR3 has 15 amino acids. CDR3 sequence: CASSLQAAGGETQYF. For the CDR3, the DNA is TGTGCCAGCAGTCTACAGGCAGCGGGTGGAGAGACCCAGTACTTC.

J is TRBJ2-7 and V is TRBV20-1; 7 bases agree with TRBD2. Germline lookup yields CDR1 DFQATT and CDR2 SNEGSKA (reference sequence). The CDR3 extends over 14 amino acids. V was pared by 6 bases and J by 0 bases, with 8 bases of the junction left unmatched. This chain's CDR3 is CSARGEGSSYEQYF. CDR3 DNA: TGCAGTGCCCGGGGGGAGGGAAGCTCCTACGAGCAGTACTTC.

The sample holds a few counts of this clonotype. The chain combines TRBV20-1 with TRBJ1-5; D might be TRBD1 (5 bases). The CDR3 is 14 residues long. V was trimmed by 5 bases and J by 3 bases, leaving 14 bases between them. Germline V gene lookup returns CDR1 DFQATT and CDR2 SNEGSKA (reference sequence). The CDR3 coding sequence is TGCAGTGCTCCCGGGACCCGATCCAATCAGCCCCAGCATTTT. This translates into CSAPGTRSNQPQHF.

There are a few counts of this clonotype. The V gene is TRBV7-8, the J gene TRBJ1-5; TRBD1 is a possible D gene (5 bases). From germline, CDR1 is SGHVS and CDR2 FQNEAQ. The CDR3 loop spans 17 amino acids. V lost 5 bases and J 4 bases, leaving 21 bases between the germline ends. This chain's CDR3 is CASSPTLRGRFNQPQHF. As DNA, the CDR3 is TGTGCCAGCAGCCCAACCCTGCGGGGCAGGTTTAATCAGCCCCAGCATTTT.

The chain links TRBV4-1 to TRBJ1-1; the D gene is possibly TRBD1 (6 bases). The CDR3 length is 14 residues. CDR1 and CDR2 from the germline V gene are MGHRA and YSYEKL. V was clipped by 5 bases and J by 3 bases, with 13 bases between them. In nucleotides, the CDR3 is TGCGCCAGCAGCGCACAGGGTTGGGACACTGAAGCTTTCTTT. It encodes CASSAQGWDTEAFF.

The rearrangement joins TRBV5-6 to TRBJ2-1; 9 bases match TRBD1. CDR3 length: 15 amino acids. Trimming removed 4 bases from V and 6 bases from J; junction bases left unmatched: 8. The germline V gene has CDR1 SGHDT and CDR2 YYEEEE. The CDR3 sequence is CASSPGTGQGNEQFF. The DNA for the CDR3 is TGTGCCAGCAGCCCGGGGACAGGGCAGGGCAATGAGCAGTTCTTC.

This rearrangement joins TRBV28 to TRBJ2-7; 11 bases align to TRBD2. Trimming removed 5 bases from V and 4 bases from J; junction bases left unmatched: 4. Germline V CDR1 and CDR2: MDHEN, SYDVKM. This CDR3 is built from 14 residues. The CDR3 nucleotides are TGTGCCAGCAGTCTTAGCGGGGGGGAATACGAGCAGTACTTC. Translated: CASSLSGGEYEQYF.